These 30 T cell receptor beta chains were all obtained from the same sample, sequenced in a study of Ad26.COV2.S vaccination and SARS-CoV-2 variants. The treatment was: around 19 received Ad26.COV2.S at low or high dose, single or two shots; 5 received placebo; per-sample allocation not given. On day 63 after the first injection, vaccine and placebo recipients gave samples. The data were produced by immunoSEQ multiplex PCR, yet TCRdb's version contains in-frame clones alone and is incomplete. The table records about 390,000 clones, about nine tenths of them present only once. The specimen was peripheral blood, collected in a trial of Ad26.COV2.S vaccine versus placebo. These receptors all stem from a person aged 18-60 years who received the Ad26.COV2.S COVID-19 vaccine or a placebo.

As concerns this clone: The sample has other DNA sequences that encode this CDR3 too. This chain connects TRBV7-9 to TRBJ2-7; D possibly matches TRBD1 or TRBD2 (5 bases each). CDR1 is SEHNR and CDR2 is FQNEAQ in the germline V gene (reference sequence). The CDR3 loop spans 12 amino acids. V gave up 6 bases and J gave up 4 bases, with 10 bases separating them. The CDR3 DNA reads TGTGCCAGCAGTCCGGGGCAGTACGAGCAGTACTTC. Protein product: CASSPGQYEQYF.

The V gene is TRBV4-2, the J gene TRBJ2-1; D remains ambiguous. Germline CDR1 is LGHNA and CDR2 is YNFKEQ. Trimming took 1 base from V and 8 from J, leaving 6 bases between them. The CDR3 extends over 12 amino acids. The CDR3 is CASSQGTDEQFF. CDR3 nucleotides: TGTGCCAGCAGCCAAGGGACCGATGAGCAGTTCTTC.

The J gene is TRBJ2-1, the V gene TRBV19; no firm D call. The CDR3 runs to 12 residues. Germline assignment: CDR1 LNHDA and CDR2 SQIVND (reference sequence). V lost 4 bases, J lost 8 bases, and 9 bases lay in between. The CDR3 protein is CASSTLYDEQFF. The CDR3 region has the DNA TGTGCCAGTAGTACCCTGTATGATGAGCAGTTCTTC.

V gene TRBV10-3 combines with J gene TRBJ2-1, with 7 positions matching TRBD2. The CDR3 totals 14 residues. V was pared by 4 bases and J by 6 bases, with 6 bases of the junction left unmatched. Germline lookup yields CDR1 ENHRY and CDR2 SYGVKD. CDR3 residues: CAISGGGGSNEQFF. CDR3 sequence (DNA): TGTGCCATCAGTGGCGGCGGGGGTAGCAATGAGCAGTTCTTC.

This clone showed up just once. The V and J genes are TRBV9 and TRBJ1-2, with TRBD1 identical over 12 bases. With V trimmed by 2 bases and J by 4 bases, 3 bases remained unmatched. The CDR3 has 15 residues. Looked up from germline, CDR1 is SGDLS and CDR2 is YYNGEE. The DNA for the CDR3 is TGTGCCAGCAGCGTGGGACAGGGGGCGGTCTATGGCTACACCTTC. It is translated as CASSVGQGAVYGYTF.

The V gene is TRBV4-1, the J gene TRBJ2-3; 8 bases are a match to TRBD2. Per the germline V gene, CDR1 is MGHRA and CDR2 is YSYEKL. With 0 bases clipped from V and 1 base from J, the junction kept 6 bases outside the gene matches. This CDR3 spans 17 amino acids. The CDR3 bases are TGCGCCAGCAGCCAAGACGGGGCAGCGGGGGGCACAGATACGCAGTATTTT. Its translation: CASSQDGAAGGTDTQYF.

This clone has only one observation. The J gene is TRBJ2-1, the V gene TRBV29-1, with 7 bases identical to TRBD2. The CDR3 totals 17 residues. The germline V gene encodes CDR1 SQVTM and CDR2 ANQGSEA. J gave up 0 bases and V 2 bases, and 10 bases lay outside the gene matches. CDR3 loop: CSVERWTRGSSYNEQFF. Written as DNA, the CDR3 is TGCAGCGTTGAAAGGTGGACTAGAGGGTCCTCCTACAATGAGCAGTTCTTC.

This clone was observed a single time. V gene TRBV20-1 combines with J gene TRBJ2-2; D not resolved. Germline V lookup: CDR1 DFQATT, CDR2 SNEGSKA (reference sequence). The CDR3 loop spans 11 amino acids. The V end lost 3 bases, the J end lost 10 bases, and 9 bases lay between the germline ends. The CDR3 DNA reads TGCAGTGCTAGTTCCGAGGAGGAGCTGTTTTTT. Encoded protein: CSASSEEELFF.

The chain is built from TRBV3-1 (or the pseudogene TRBV3-2) and TRBJ1-1, with 7 bases lining up with TRBD1. The CDR3 length is 15 residues. Trimming removed 2 bases from V and 4 bases from J; junction bases left unmatched: 7. CDR1 is LGHDT, CDR2 YNNKEL, per germline (reference sequence). The CDR3 coding sequence is TGTGCCAGCAGCCAAAGAGACAGGGTGGGCACTGAAGCTTTCTTT. Its protein is CASSQRDRVGTEAFF.

This clone was picked up one time. The chain couples TRBV6-2 or TRBV6-3 to TRBJ2-7, with 10 nucleotides matching TRBD1. V gave up 2 bases and J gave up 2 bases; unmatched junction bases: 3. CDR1 MNHEY and CDR2 SVGEGT come from the germline V gene. The CDR3 loop spans 15 amino acids. CDR3 coding DNA: TGTGCCAGCAGTTACACAGACAGGGGGCCCTACGAGCAGTACTTC. It codes for CASSYTDRGPYEQYF.

The CDR3 region has the DNA TGTGCCAGCAGCTTGTTACCCGGCGGTTACACCGGGGAGCTGTTTTTT. It specifies CASSLLPGGYTGELFF. V and J are TRBV5-6 and TRBJ2-2; D not certain. The CDR3 is 16 amino acids. Trimming left V 1 base short and J 3 bases short, with 13 bases between. Germline loops: CDR1 SGHDT, CDR2 YYEEEE.

J is TRBJ2-2 and V is TRBV7-2, with D possibly TRBD1 on 6 matching bases. Germline CDR1 is SGHTA and CDR2 is FQGNSA. Trimming removed 5 bases from V and 1 base from J, with 17 bases in between. The CDR3 has 17 residues. The CDR3 protein is CASSPEGQGRNTGELFF. The CDR3 DNA sequence: TGTGCCAGCAGCCCAGAGGGCCAGGGGAGGAACACCGGGGAGCTGTTTTTT.

The CDR3 protein is CASSQDLTQGNQPQHF. The CDR3 DNA reads as TGCGCCAGCAGCCAAGACCTTACACAGGGGAATCAGCCCCAGCATTTT. The chain uses TRBV4-3 and TRBJ1-5, with 7 bases lining up with TRBD1. CDR3 length equals 16 residues. Germline-derived CDR1 and CDR2 are LGHNA and YSLEER. Unmatched junction bases numbered 6, after V lost 0 bases and J lost 4 bases.

The chain uses TRBV5-1 and TRBJ2-6; 7 nucleotides match TRBD2. Germline-derived CDR1 and CDR2 are SGHRS and YFSETQ. The trim removed 4 bases at V and 2 bases at J, leaving 6 bases unmatched. This CDR3 is 16 amino acids long. The CDR3, as DNA: TGCGCCAGCAGCACCCCTGGGGGGGCTGGGGCCAACGTCCTGACTTTC. It translates to CASSTPGGAGANVLTF.

The J gene is TRBJ2-3, the V gene TRBV15, with D possibly being TRBD1 (5 bases). The V gene lost 1 base and the J gene lost 1 base, with 9 bases spanning the gap. Germline V gene sequence: CDR1 LNHNV, CDR2 YYDKDF (reference sequence). This CDR3 has 15 amino acids. The CDR3 region is CATSRGPGRTDTQYF. The CDR3 DNA reads TGTGCCACCAGCAGAGGACCAGGGCGCACAGATACGCAGTATTTT.

V usage is TRBV24-1 and J usage is TRBJ1-3; D possibly corresponds to TRBD1 (5 bases). The V gene's germline CDR1 is KGHDR and CDR2 SFDVKD. The CDR3 consists of 15 residues. V was clipped by 4 bases and J by 0 bases, with 9 bases between them. CDR3 protein: CATSEAGRSGNTIYF. In DNA form, the CDR3 reads TGTGCCACCAGTGAAGCAGGGCGCTCTGGAAACACCATATATTTT.

The chain is built from TRBV6-1 and TRBJ1-3, with D hard to call. Between the trimmed V and J ends, which lost 0 bases and 6 bases, there was a span of 6 bases. Germline lookup yields CDR1 MNHNS and CDR2 SASEGT. This CDR3 region has 13 residues. The CDR3 sequence is CASSEAIENTIYF. The CDR3 nucleotides are TGTGCCAGCAGTGAAGCCATAGAAAACACCATATATTTT.

This chain connects TRBV9 to TRBJ2-2, with 7 bases aligning to TRBD1. Germline CDR1 SGDLS, CDR2 YYNGEE. The CDR3 contains 16 residues. V trimming: 1 base; J trimming: 5 bases; junction bases outside the gene matches: 8. CDR3 DNA: TGTGCCAGCAGCGTAACAGGGGCGTTAGGGACCGGGGAGCTGTTTTTT. This translates into CASSVTGALGTGELFF.

The J gene is TRBJ2-1, the V gene TRBV11-2; D not resolved. Germline values: CDR1 SGHAT, CDR2 FQNNGV. The CDR3 has 13 amino acids. V was trimmed by 1 base and J by 2 bases, leaving 3 bases between them. The CDR3 nucleotides are TGTGCCAGCAGCTTAGGGACCTACAATGAGCAGTTCTTC. Protein sequence: CASSLGTYNEQFF. Filled out from reference TRBV11-2 and TRBJ2-1, the complete variable domain reads EAGVAQSPRYKIIEKRQSVAFWCNPISGHATLYWYQQILGQGPKLLIQFQNNGVVDDSQLPKDRFSAERLKGVDSTLKIQPAKLEDSAVYLCASSLGTYNEQFFGPGTRLTVL.

The chain links TRBV9 to TRBJ2-2, with D possibly matching TRBD2 (5 bases). The V end was cut by 1 base, the J end by 1 base, with 8 bases between. The germline gives CDR1 SGDLS, CDR2 YYNGEE. This CDR3 is 15 amino acids long. The CDR3 coding sequence is TGTGCCAGCAGCGTATCTAGCCGGAACACCGGGGAGCTGTTTTTT. Amino acid sequence: CASSVSSRNTGELFF.

The V gene is TRBV19, the J gene TRBJ2-7, with 9 bases aligning to TRBD1. Germline CDR1 reads LNHDA; CDR2 reads SQIVND (reference sequence). The J segment lost 5 bases and the V segment lost 3 bases, leaving 8 bases of the junction unmatched. The CDR3 length is 15 residues. This CDR3 is CASSMLGQGINEQYF. In DNA form, the CDR3 reads TGTGCCAGTAGTATGCTCGGACAGGGGATTAACGAGCAGTACTTC.

The rearrangement uses TRBV5-4 and TRBJ2-1, with 13 bases identical to TRBD2. The CDR3 is made up of 16 amino acids. After removal of 3 bases from V and 4 bases from J, the junction contained 4 bases not matched to a gene. CDR1 and CDR2 (germline): SGHNT, YYREEE (reference sequence). CDR3 sequence: CASSWKLAGGYNEQFF. The CDR3 nucleotides read TGTGCCAGCAGCTGGAAACTAGCGGGGGGGTACAATGAGCAGTTCTTC.

This clone was recorded only once. V usage is TRBV10-2 and J usage is TRBJ1-5, with D unclear. Trimming stripped 7 bases from V and 6 bases from J, with 13 bases between. The CDR3 extends over 13 amino acids. CDR1 WSHSY and CDR2 SAAADI come from the germline V gene. CDR3 region: CASTGGEGQPQHF. The DNA of the CDR3 is TGCGCCAGCACAGGCGGGGAGGGTCAGCCCCAGCATTTT.

The rearrangement uses TRBV27 and TRBJ2-2, with 7 bases that match TRBD2. Germline V gene lookup returns CDR1 MNHEY and CDR2 SMNVEV (reference sequence). This CDR3 is 13 amino acids long. V dropped 3 bases and J dropped 7; count of bases not matched to a gene: 2. The CDR3 protein is CASSFPSGGELFF. CDR3 nucleotide sequence: TGTGCCAGCAGTTTTCCTAGCGGCGGGGAGCTGTTTTTT.

The chain carries TRBV2 and TRBJ2-5, with TRBD2 identical over 8 bases. In germline, CDR1 is SNHLY, CDR2 FYNNEI. This CDR3 spans 14 amino acids. J lost 5 bases, V lost 4 bases, and 6 bases had no gene match. CDR3 nucleotide sequence: TGTGCCAGCAGTGGAAGCGGGGGTTTGGAGACCCAGTACTTC. This translates into CASSGSGGLETQYF.

J is TRBJ2-1 and V is TRBV6-4, with TRBD1 matching over 9 bases. The CDR3 is 15 residues long. The V gene's germline CDR1 is MRHNA and CDR2 SNTAGT. Unmatched junction bases numbered 3, after V lost 0 bases and J lost 6 bases. As DNA, the CDR3 is TGTGCCAGCAGTGACTCCGGGGACAGGGTCAATGAGCAGTTCTTC. Translation gives CASSDSGDRVNEQFF.

The chain combines TRBV19 with TRBJ2-3; 10 positions match TRBD2. Per the germline V gene, CDR1 is LNHDA and CDR2 is SQIVND (reference sequence). The CDR3 is 18 amino acids. Germline trimming cut 6 bases from V and 5 bases from J; bases unmatched to any gene: 17. Here the CDR3 reads CASSNSDRGLALVDTQYF. CDR3 DNA: TGTGCCAGTAGCAACTCAGATAGGGGACTAGCGTTGGTAGATACGCAGTATTTT.

This clone was counted between two and nine times. The rearrangement uses TRBV6-5 and TRBJ1-3, with 7 positions matching TRBD1. V was pared by 5 bases and J by 2 bases, with 6 bases of the junction left unmatched. The CDR3 is made up of 15 amino acids. The germline V gene has CDR1 MNHEY and CDR2 SVGAGI. CDR3: CASSPQGMTGNTIYF. The CDR3 DNA reads TGTGCCAGCAGTCCACAGGGGATGACTGGAAACACCATATATTTT.

The genes are TRBV6-2 or TRBV6-3 and TRBJ2-1, with TRBD2 matching 7 bases. CDR3 length: 18 residues. The V gene end was trimmed by 2 bases and the J gene end by 5 bases; junction bases not matched to a gene: 15. Germline values: CDR1 MNHEY, CDR2 SVGEGT. The CDR3 protein is CASSYQIARTRAHNEQFF. For the CDR3, the DNA is TGTGCCAGCAGTTACCAAATTGCCCGGACTAGGGCCCACAATGAGCAGTTCTTC.

This chain links TRBV30 with TRBJ2-4; no firm D call. Germline loops: CDR1 GTSNPN, CDR2 SVGIG (reference sequence). This CDR3 is built from 11 residues. The germline V and J ends were trimmed by 7 bases and 5 bases, with 9 bases remaining between them. CDR3 in DNA: TGTGCCTCGGGTAGGCAAAACATTCAGTACTTC. Translation gives CASGRQNIQYF.